One sample yielded the 17 T cell receptor beta chains listed below, sequenced in a study of blood T cell repertoires in COVID-19. The repertoire was sequenced with immunoSEQ multiplex PCR; TCRdb's copy has only in-frame clones and lacks some. The repertoire holds around 180,000 clones, under 90% seen once, with approximately 12% in the top ten. Sample: PBMCs or T cells enriched from blood (not recorded which). The receptors here all came from a man aged 45-65 years who had recovered from COVID-19.

This chain joins TRBV5-6 and TRBJ1-1; TRBD1 agrees at 9 bases. CDR1 and CDR2 (germline): SGHDT, YYEEEE. V lost 6 bases, J lost 5 bases, and 14 bases stayed unmatched. This CDR3 is built from 16 residues. CDR3 sequence: CASTLGAGTGRTEAFF. The CDR3 DNA reads as TGTGCCAGCACCCTCGGAGCTGGGACAGGGAGGACTGAAGCTTTCTTT.

CDR3 amino acids: CASTSSGNYEQYF. DNA for the CDR3: TGTGCCAGCACGTCTAGCGGGAACTACGAGCAGTACTTC. The V call is TRBV2, the J call TRBJ2-7; 9 nucleotides agree with TRBD2. Germline lookup yields CDR1 SNHLY and CDR2 FYNNEI. J gave up 3 bases and V 7 bases, and 4 bases lay outside the gene matches. The CDR3 spans 13 residues.

This clone was recorded only once. The chain has TRBV4-3 and TRBJ2-7, with 8 bases fitting TRBD1. J was trimmed by 2 bases and V by 0 bases; bases with no gene match: 6. In germline, CDR1 is LGHNA, CDR2 YSLEER. The CDR3 is 16 amino acids. CDR3 residues: CASSQDSGTGPYEQYF. The CDR3 coding sequence is TGCGCCAGCAGCCAAGATTCCGGGACAGGACCCTACGAGCAGTACTTC.

The chain carries TRBV6-5 and TRBJ1-4; TRBD1 is a possible D gene (6 bases). The V gene's germline CDR1 is MNHEY and CDR2 SVGAGI. This CDR3 is built from 12 residues. V was cut by 2 bases and J by 8 bases, with 6 bases left in between. This chain's CDR3 is CASSYGGEKLFF. CDR3 DNA: TGTGCCAGCAGTTACGGGGGCGAAAAACTGTTTTTT.

The chain uses TRBV5-4 and TRBJ1-2; D not resolved. CDR1 is SGHNT and CDR2 is YYREEE in the germline V gene (reference sequence). V was trimmed by 4 bases and J by 7 bases, leaving 14 bases between them. This CDR3 comprises 13 residues. The DNA for the CDR3 is TGTGCCAGCAGCCCCGGGTCGGGGTCTGGCTACACCTTC. It encodes CASSPGSGSGYTF.

This clone was recorded only once. The chain recombines TRBV6-5 with TRBJ1-6; D is uncertain. Trimming shortened V by 8 bases and J by 4 bases, and 12 bases separated the two germline ends. Germline V CDR1 and CDR2: MNHEY, SVGAGI. This CDR3 has 14 amino acids. CDR3 in amino acids: CASSETVYNSPLHF. DNA of the CDR3: TGTGCCAGCTCAGAAACAGTTTATAATTCACCCCTCCACTTT.

This rearrangement joins TRBV5-5 to TRBJ2-3; a possible D gene is TRBD1 (6 bases). V lost 2 bases and J lost 8, with 24 bases in between. Germline V CDR1 and CDR2: SGHKS, YYEKEE (reference sequence). This CDR3 contains 17 residues. Here the CDR3 DNA reads TGTGCCAGCAGCTTAATAAGGTCGGACAGACGATCGAGTACGCAGTATTTT. Its translation is CASSLIRSDRRSSTQYF.

The CDR3 sequence: CASSSRPRGSGTDTQYF. The CDR3 nucleotides read TGTGCCAGCAGCTCCCGCCCACGGGGTTCCGGCACAGATACGCAGTATTTT. The chain has TRBV7-2 and TRBJ2-3; TRBD2 is a possible D gene (5 bases). V was cut by 4 bases and J by 1 base, with 18 bases left in between. This CDR3 contains 17 residues. Germline V gene sequence: CDR1 SGHTA, CDR2 FQGNSA.

This clone was recorded a few times. The gene calls are TRBV6-5 and TRBJ2-1; 10 nucleotides align to TRBD1. With 2 bases clipped from V and 7 bases from J, the junction kept 5 bases outside the gene matches. This CDR3 spans 15 amino acids. Germline CDR1 is MNHEY and CDR2 is SVGAGI. The CDR3 DNA reads as TGTGCCAGCAGTTACGGGACAGGGGCAACGAATGAGCAGTTCTTC. It codes for CASSYGTGATNEQFF.

The CDR3 region is CASSKTRGSLNTEAFF. CDR3 sequence (DNA): TGTGCCAGTAGCAAAACAAGGGGCAGCTTGAACACTGAAGCTTTCTTT. The chain carries TRBV19 and TRBJ1-1, with a weak D call TRBD1 (5 bases). Trimming removed 6 bases at V and 0 bases at J, with 17 bases between. Per germline, CDR1 LNHDA and CDR2 SQIVND (reference sequence). The CDR3 spans 16 residues.

The chain couples TRBV6-5 to TRBJ1-2; no definite D call. This CDR3 has 12 residues. Germline-derived CDR1 and CDR2 are MNHEY and SVGAGI. Trimming left V 2 bases short and J 8 bases short, with 9 bases between. In DNA form, the CDR3 reads TGTGCCAGCAGTTACGGCAGCGGAGGCTACACCTTC. This translates into CASSYGSGGYTF.

In its sample, this clone was seen once. J is TRBJ2-3 and V is TRBV6-2 or TRBV6-3, with a possible D match to TRBD2 (7 bases). This CDR3 has 15 residues. Germline-derived CDR1 and CDR2 are MNHEY and SVGEGT. V was pared by 4 bases and J by 1 base, with 12 bases between. The CDR3 sequence is CASSSRGHGTDTQYF. CDR3 nucleotide sequence: TGTGCCAGCAGTTCGCGGGGGCATGGCACAGATACGCAGTATTTT.

The gene calls are TRBV7-2 and TRBJ2-7; tentative D call: TRBD2 (7 bases). This CDR3 is 16 amino acids long. Germline values: CDR1 SGHTA, CDR2 FQGNSA. Trimming left V 2 bases short and J 4 bases short, with 18 bases between. CDR3 region: CASSLKGGGREYEQYF. DNA of the CDR3: TGTGCCAGCAGCTTAAAAGGGGGGGGGCGTGAGTACGAGCAGTACTTC.

J is TRBJ2-4 and V is TRBV5-4; 9 bases agree with TRBD2. The CDR3 length is 15 residues. Germline V gene lookup returns CDR1 SGHNT and CDR2 YYREEE (reference sequence). The V segment lost 0 bases and the J segment 7 bases; nucleotides outside the gene matches: 5. The CDR3 DNA is TGTGCCAGCAGCTTGGCCTCTAGCGGGGCTAACATTCAGTACTTC. Protein sequence: CASSLASSGANIQYF. Full variable domain (remainder filled in from reference TRBV5-4 and TRBJ2-4): ETGVTQSPTHLIKTRGQQVTLRCSSQSGHNTVSWYQQALGQGPQFIFQYYREEENGRGNFPPRFSGLQFPNYSSELNVNALELDDSALYLCASSLASSGANIQYFGAGTRLSVL.

This rearrangement joins TRBV12-3 or TRBV12-4 to TRBJ1-6; TRBD1 might be the D (6 bases). The CDR3 contains 13 residues. The V gene lost 6 bases and the J gene lost 9 bases, with 12 bases spanning the gap. The chain's CDR3 is CASSADSFSPLHF. CDR3 DNA sequence: TGTGCCAGCAGCGCGGACAGCTTTTCACCCCTCCACTTT.

The chain carries TRBV15 and TRBJ2-1; TRBD2 is a possible D gene (5 bases). The V gene lost 3 bases and the J gene lost 8 bases, with 11 bases spanning the gap. The CDR3 consists of 13 residues. Germline V gene data show CDR1 as LNHNV and CDR2 as YYDKDF (reference sequence). This chain's CDR3 is CATSRRPEDEQFF. In nucleotides, the CDR3 is TGTGCCACCAGCAGGCGGCCGGAGGATGAGCAGTTCTTC.

This chain uses TRBV5-4 with TRBJ1-1; 11 bases map to TRBD1. Per the germline V gene, CDR1 is SGHNT and CDR2 is YYREEE (reference sequence). Trimming removed 4 bases from V and 5 bases from J; junction bases left unmatched: 10. CDR3 length: 16 residues. CDR3 in amino acids: CASSPTGQGAGTEAFF. CDR3 bases: TGTGCCAGCAGCCCGACAGGACAGGGGGCGGGGACTGAAGCTTTCTTT.